This TCR beta chain was obtained from a study of T cells after somatic rescue of genetic block. Profiled with immunoSEQ multiplex PCR; TCRdb holds only in-frame clones, not every one. The data show about 88,000 clones, just under 90% seen once. Germline lookup yields CDR1 SGHNT and CDR2 YYREEE (reference sequence). CDR3 size: 16 residues. V lost 0 bases and J lost 3, with 12 bases in between. Input material: peripheral blood mononuclear cells (PBMCs). The chain is built from TRBV5-4 and TRBJ2-2; TRBD1 is a possible D gene (6 bases). This TCR was sampled from a woman under 30. This CDR3 is CASSLGGRGDTGELFF. The CDR3, as DNA: TGTGCCAGCAGCTTGGGTGGCAGGGGCGACACCGGGGAGCTGTTTTTT.